The 23 T cell receptor beta chains given below trace back to one sample, sequenced in a study of blood T cell repertoires in COVID-19 (dated by TCRdb to 2018 to 2020). Library prep was done by the immunoSEQ multiplex PCR assay. This is the immuneACCESS table as TCRdb keeps it, with only in-frame sequences that have V and J called. A part of the clones is gone; compared with another copy, unresolved V genes explain less than half, and the rest is unexplained. Counted in this sample were about 67,000 clones; around 88% of them appeared once. The top ten constitute more than 15% of the sample. The specimen sequenced was peripheral blood. The receptor source for this set is a woman older than 75 with acute or convalescent COVID-19.

This clone was seen a single time. This rearrangement joins TRBV9 to TRBJ1-4; 7 bases match TRBD1. The germline V gene has CDR1 SGDLS and CDR2 YYNGEE. With V trimmed by 3 bases and J by 8 bases, 10 bases remained unmatched. The CDR3 covers 15 residues. The CDR3 sequence: CASSAQQGSSEKLFF. In nucleotides, the CDR3 is TGTGCCAGCAGCGCGCAACAGGGGAGTAGCGAAAAACTGTTTTTT.

The chain links TRBV10-2 to TRBJ2-2; D not certain. Trimming took off 4 bases at V and 5 bases at J, with 8 bases between the two ends. The CDR3 extends over 13 amino acids. Germline V gene lookup returns CDR1 WSHSY and CDR2 SAAADI. The CDR3 sequence: CASSATETGELFF. The DNA for the CDR3 is TGCGCCAGCAGTGCCACAGAGACCGGGGAGCTGTTTTTT.

As DNA, the CDR3 is TGCGCCAGCAGCGGAGAGGGCCGGTCAACACGACACGAGCAGTACTTC. This sequence encodes CASSGEGRSTRHEQYF. The chain carries TRBV5-1 and TRBJ2-7, with D perhaps TRBD2 (5 bases). V shed 4 bases and J shed 5 bases, with 22 bases lying between them. CDR3 length: 16 residues. Per germline, CDR1 SGHRS and CDR2 YFSETQ.

The gene calls are TRBV6-5 and TRBJ1-2; 10 nucleotides line up with TRBD1. The germline V gene encodes CDR1 MNHEY and CDR2 SVGAGI. The V and J ends lost 6 bases and 6 bases, in that order; junction bases with no gene match: 4. CDR3 length: 13 residues. The CDR3 region has the DNA TGTGCCAGCAGGGACAGGGGGATCGATGGCTACACCTTC. Its protein is CASRDRGIDGYTF.

The rearrangement uses TRBV6-5 and TRBJ2-5; 8 bases are shared with TRBD1. The CDR3 extends over 15 amino acids. Looked up from germline, CDR1 is MNHEY and CDR2 is SVGAGI. The V gene end was trimmed by 6 bases and the J gene end by 7 bases; junction bases not matched to a gene: 13. The CDR3 spells CASRTTGVIEGTQYF. CDR3 nucleotide sequence: TGTGCCAGCAGGACGACAGGGGTAATCGAAGGGACCCAGTACTTC.

The chain is built from TRBV7-9 and TRBJ2-1, with 11 bases aligning to TRBD2. The V segment lost 8 bases and the J segment 10 bases; nucleotides outside the gene matches: 4. CDR3 length equals 12 residues. Germline V gene data show CDR1 as SEHNR and CDR2 as FQNEAQ (reference sequence). The CDR3 nucleotides read TGTGCCAGCGATAGACTAGCGGGAGAGCAGTTCTTC. Encoded protein: CASDRLAGEQFF. Based on the CDR3 plus reference TRBV7-9 and TRBJ2-1, the full variable domain is DTGVSQNPRHKITKRGQNVTFRCDPISEHNRLYWYRQTLGQGPEFLTYFQNEAQLEKSRLLSDRFSAERPKGSFSTLEIQRTEQGDSAMYLCASDRLAGEQFFGPGTRLTVL.

The chain is built from TRBV6-1 and TRBJ1-1; TRBD1 is a possible D gene (5 bases). Looked up from germline, CDR1 is MNHNS and CDR2 is SASEGT. The V end lost 3 bases, the J end lost 5 bases, and 10 bases lay between the germline ends. CDR3 length: 13 amino acids. The CDR3 sequence: CASSEPGPTEAFF. In nucleotides, the CDR3 is TGTGCCAGCAGTGAGCCAGGGCCAACTGAAGCTTTCTTT.

The rearrangement uses TRBV4-3 and TRBJ2-1, with 11 positions matching TRBD2. V shed 1 base, J shed 10 bases, and the junction held 0 bases outside the gene matches. Germline V gene data show CDR1 as LGHNA and CDR2 as YSLEER. The CDR3 spans 13 residues. The CDR3 region has the DNA TGCGCCAGCAGCCAAGGGACTAGCGGGGAGCAGTTCTTC. It translates to CASSQGTSGEQFF.

The chain recombines TRBV10-3 with TRBJ1-1; 7 bases are shared with TRBD1. The CDR3 has 16 residues. Losses at the gene ends were 6 bases for V and 0 bases for J; bases not matched to a gene: 10. Germline V gene lookup returns CDR1 ENHRY and CDR2 SYGVKD. In DNA form, the CDR3 reads TGTGCCATCAGCCACGACAGGGCCGGAATGAACACTGAAGCTTTCTTT. Translating it yields CAISHDRAGMNTEAFF.

This chain links TRBV25-1 with TRBJ1-3; 7 bases fit TRBD1. Trimming cost V 1 base and J 7 bases; bases outside gene matches: 1. This CDR3 region has 13 residues. In germline, CDR1 is MGHDK, CDR2 SYGVNS. CDR3 coding DNA: TGTGCCAGCAGTGAATCAGGGGGGAACACCATATATTTT. It translates to CASSESGGNTIYF.

This clone was counted between two and nine times. The rearrangement links TRBV19 to TRBJ1-4; TRBD1 aligns across 8 bases. The CDR3 runs to 16 residues. CDR1 and CDR2 from the germline V gene are LNHDA and SQIVND (reference sequence). J was trimmed by 4 bases and V by 7 bases; bases with no gene match: 11. For the CDR3, the DNA is TGTGCCAGTACCACAGGGGGAGTGGACGGTAATGAAAAACTGTTTTTT. As protein: CASTTGGVDGNEKLFF. The entire variable domain, with the rest obtained from reference TRBV19 and TRBJ1-4, is as follows: DGGITQSPKYLFRKEGQNVTLSCEQNLNHDAMYWYRQDPGQGLRLIYYSQIVNDFQKGDIAEGYSVSREKKESFPLTVTSAQKNPTAFYLCASTTGGVDGNEKLFFGSGTQLSVL.

The rearrangement links TRBV4-2 to TRBJ2-3; the D gene is possibly TRBD1 (6 bases). The CDR3 sequence is 14 residues long. Trimming took off 5 bases at V and 6 bases at J, with 15 bases between the two ends. Germline V gene sequence: CDR1 LGHNA, CDR2 YNFKEQ. CDR3 bases: TGTGCCAGCAGCTATCGGACAGCAGGGGATACGCAGTATTTT. This translates into CASSYRTAGDTQYF.

The rearrangement links TRBV5-6 to TRBJ2-3, with a weak D call TRBD2 (5 bases). The length of the CDR3 is 16 residues. Germline-derived CDR1 and CDR2 are SGHDT and YYEEEE. The V and J ends lost 0 bases and 1 base respectively, with 12 bases between them. This chain's CDR3 is CASSLGTFPRTDTQYF. The CDR3, as DNA: TGTGCCAGCAGCTTGGGGACTTTTCCTCGCACAGATACGCAGTATTTT. The variable domain in full, with the rest retrieved from reference TRBV5-6 and TRBJ2-3, is DAGVTQSPTHLIKTRGQQVTLRCSPKSGHDTVSWYQQALGQGPQFIFQYYEEEERQRGNFPDRFSGHQFPNYSSELNVNALLLGDSALYLCASSLGTFPRTDTQYFGPGTRLTVL.

This clone was counted once. The gene calls are TRBV4-2 and TRBJ2-1; TRBD2 aligns across 12 bases. This CDR3 is built from 20 residues. Trimming removed 4 bases from V and 0 bases from J; junction bases left unmatched: 13. Germline V CDR1 and CDR2: LGHNA, YNFKEQ. CDR3 amino acids: CASSPGTSGPLLSSYNEQFF. Written as DNA, the CDR3 is TGTGCCAGCAGCCCAGGGACTAGCGGGCCTTTGTTGAGCTCCTACAATGAGCAGTTCTTC.

This chain connects TRBV20-1 to TRBJ1-5; the D is unclear. CDR3 length equals 14 residues. Germline CDR1 reads DFQATT; CDR2 reads SNEGSKA (reference sequence). The V end lost 3 bases, the J end lost 4 bases, and 13 bases lay between the germline ends. As DNA, the CDR3 is TGCAGTGCTAGTAGTCCGGGGAATAATCAGCCCCAGCATTTT. Residues: CSASSPGNNQPQHF.

The chain links TRBV6-4 to TRBJ2-1; the match to TRBD1 covers 9 bases. CDR1 and CDR2 from the germline V gene are MRHNA and SNTAGT. The V gene end was trimmed by 7 bases and the J gene end by 4 bases; junction bases not matched to a gene: 5. This CDR3 contains 14 residues. DNA of the CDR3: TGTGCCAGCAAGCCCGGACAGGGGTACAATGAGCAGTTCTTC. This codes for CASKPGQGYNEQFF.

V is TRBV11-2 and J is TRBJ2-7; possibly TRBD1 for D (5 bases). The germline V and J ends were trimmed by 1 base and 2 bases, with 12 bases remaining between them. Germline V gene sequence: CDR1 SGHAT, CDR2 FQNNGV. The CDR3 sequence is 15 residues long. This CDR3 is CASSLAPRGPYEQYF. CDR3 DNA sequence: TGTGCCAGCAGCTTAGCCCCAAGGGGTCCCTACGAGCAGTACTTC.

The chain links TRBV4-1 to TRBJ2-7; 14 nucleotides align to TRBD2. V lost 4 bases, J lost 6 bases, and 5 bases stayed unmatched. The CDR3 has 15 amino acids. CDR1 is MGHRA and CDR2 is YSYEKL in the germline V gene. CDR3 loop: CASSLGLAGVGEQYF. The CDR3 DNA reads as TGCGCCAGCAGCCTGGGACTAGCGGGAGTTGGCGAGCAGTACTTC.

V is TRBV19 and J is TRBJ2-3; TRBD1 matches 9 bases. V was pared by 6 bases and J by 5 bases, with 3 bases of the junction left unmatched. CDR1 and CDR2 from the germline V gene are LNHDA and SQIVND (reference sequence). The CDR3 is made up of 13 amino acids. CDR3 residues: CASSDRGRDTQYF. CDR3 sequence (DNA): TGTGCCAGTAGCGACAGGGGGAGAGATACGCAGTATTTT.

V usage is TRBV5-1 and J usage is TRBJ1-1; weak D call: TRBD1 (5 bases). The CDR3 sequence is 16 residues long. Trimming removed 0 bases at V and 5 bases at J, with 17 bases between. The germline CDR1 and CDR2 sequences are SGHRS and YFSETQ. DNA of the CDR3: TGCGCCAGCAGCTTGGATCAAGGGGTGGGAGGGACTGAAGCTTTCTTT. Translated: CASSLDQGVGGTEAFF.

The chain joins TRBV19 to TRBJ2-1, with D perhaps matching TRBD2 (5 bases). Germline V CDR1 and CDR2: LNHDA, SQIVND (reference sequence). The V end lost 4 bases, the J end lost 9 bases, and 16 bases lay between the germline ends. The CDR3 is made up of 14 amino acids. CDR3 residues: CASSTSFLAREQFF. CDR3 DNA sequence: TGTGCCAGTAGTACCTCCTTTTTAGCGCGTGAGCAGTTCTTC.

V gene TRBV19 combines with J gene TRBJ1-1; D might be TRBD1 (5 bases). In germline, CDR1 is LNHDA, CDR2 SQIVND (reference sequence). V lost 6 bases and J 8 bases, leaving 16 bases between the germline ends. CDR3 length: 13 residues. The CDR3, as DNA: TGTGCCAGTAGAATGACAGTAATTACAGAAGCTTTCTTT. Its protein product is CASRMTVITEAFF.

This chain connects TRBV14 to TRBJ1-5, with D unresolved. With 3 bases removed from V and 2 bases from J, the gap between germline ends came to 5 bases. The CDR3 sequence is 13 residues long. Per germline, CDR1 SGHDN and CDR2 FVKESK. The CDR3 DNA reads as TGTGCCAGCAGCCAGCAGGGCAATCAGCCCCAGCATTTT. This encodes CASSQQGNQPQHF.